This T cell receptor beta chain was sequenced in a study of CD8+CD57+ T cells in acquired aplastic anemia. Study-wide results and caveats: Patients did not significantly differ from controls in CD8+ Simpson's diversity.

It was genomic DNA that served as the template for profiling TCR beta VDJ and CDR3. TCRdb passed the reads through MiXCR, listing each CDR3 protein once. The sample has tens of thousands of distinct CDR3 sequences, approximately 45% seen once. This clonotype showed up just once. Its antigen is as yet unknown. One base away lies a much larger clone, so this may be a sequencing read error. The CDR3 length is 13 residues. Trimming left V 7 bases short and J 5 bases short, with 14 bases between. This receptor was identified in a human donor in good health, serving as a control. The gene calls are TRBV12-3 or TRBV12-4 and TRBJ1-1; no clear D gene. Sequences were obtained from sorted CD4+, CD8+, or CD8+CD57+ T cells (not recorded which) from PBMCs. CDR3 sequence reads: CASTPSVPTEAFF. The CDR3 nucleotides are TGTGCCAGCACCCCTAGTGTTCCGACTGAAGCTTTCTTT.